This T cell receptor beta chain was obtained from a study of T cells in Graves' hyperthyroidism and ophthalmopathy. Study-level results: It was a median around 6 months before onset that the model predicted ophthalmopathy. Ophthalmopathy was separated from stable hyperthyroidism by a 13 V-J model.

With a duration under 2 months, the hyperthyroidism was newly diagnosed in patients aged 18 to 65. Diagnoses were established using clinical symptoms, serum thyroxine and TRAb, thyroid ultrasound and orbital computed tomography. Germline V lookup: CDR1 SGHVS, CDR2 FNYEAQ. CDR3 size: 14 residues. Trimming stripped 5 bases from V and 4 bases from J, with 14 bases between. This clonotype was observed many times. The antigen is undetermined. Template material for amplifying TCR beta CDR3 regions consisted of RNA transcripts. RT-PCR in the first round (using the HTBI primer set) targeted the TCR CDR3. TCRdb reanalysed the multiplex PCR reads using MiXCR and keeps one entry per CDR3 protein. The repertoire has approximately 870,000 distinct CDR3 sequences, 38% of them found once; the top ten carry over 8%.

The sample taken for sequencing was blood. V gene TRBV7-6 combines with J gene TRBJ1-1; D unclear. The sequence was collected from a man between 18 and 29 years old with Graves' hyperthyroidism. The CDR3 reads CASSRLGRSTEAFF. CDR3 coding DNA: TGTGCCAGCAGCCGACTCGGACGGAGCACTGAAGCTTTCTTT.